The clone carrying this T cell receptor (beta chain) was observed at least ten times. What it binds is unknown. TCRdb recomputed calls from the RT-PCR reads with MiXCR, one row per CDR3 protein. This sample has over 150,000 distinct CDR3 sequences; approximately 11% occur once, and the top ten carry roughly 36%. The sample originates from a study of response to subunit inactivated influenza vaccine. The study, taken as a whole, reports: Few additional T cells are recruited per seasonal influenza vaccination, authors suggested.

This CDR3 comprises 13 residues. Germline V gene lookup returns CDR1 SEHNR and CDR2 FQNEAQ (reference sequence). With 5 bases removed from V and 0 bases from J, the gap between germline ends came to 6 bases. The material sequenced was CD8+ T cells sorted from PBMCs, taken less than 30 months after vaccination. The receptor was isolated from a man aged 50 to 75 who received an inactivated influenza vaccine. The gene calls are TRBV7-9 and TRBJ2-3; no clear D. The CDR3 loop reads CASSPQSTDTQYF. The DNA for the CDR3 is TGTGCCAGCAGCCCCCAGAGCACAGATACGCAGTATTTT.